The source of this T cell receptor beta chain is a study of T-cell memory formation after mild COVID-19. Study-level results: Cross-reactive memory apparently joined, as some responding clones appeared in pre-infection memory.

TCRdb reprocessed the 5' RACE reads via MiXCR and lists one record per CDR3 protein. The sample holds under 550,000 distinct CDR3 sequences, about 20% seen once. The CDR3 loop spans 13 amino acids. Germline V CDR1 and CDR2: ENHRY, SYGVKD. The ends were cut back, 10 bases at V and 6 bases at J, with 16 bases in the middle. There are a few counts of this clonotype. Its matching antigen is unknown. This chain joins TRBV10-3 and TRBJ1-3; possibly TRBD1 for D (5 bases). Input material: PBMCs or a T cell subset sorted from them (not recorded which). The clonotype was recovered from a man aged 18 to 30 who had mild COVID-19 (a few samples of this study predate the infection). Cell type and time point are not known. The CDR3 loop is CATAREGPNTIYF. DNA of the CDR3: TGTGCCACCGCCAGGGAGGGGCCAAACACCATATATTTT.